Described below is a single TCR beta chain sequence and its context. Its antigen is still unknown. The record originates from a study of cytomegalovirus exposure and HLA in healthy donors. Overall study: Most donors, 70% to 85% of around 400 genotyped, fell in the Caucasian-associated ancestry cluster.

This PCR relied on a set of 60 Vbeta primers and 13 Jbeta primers. TCRdb's table, derived via immunoSEQ multiplex PCR, lists solely in-frame clones and lacks some. Among about 110,000 clones listed, roughly 71% were seen once. CDR1 MDHEN and CDR2 SYDVKM come from the germline V gene. The CDR3 sequence is 15 residues long. V shed 5 bases and J 2 bases; nucleotides not matched to a gene: 7. Whole-study findings and limits: Other equally common chains were less clonally expanded than HLA-associated TCR beta chains, a later analysis showed.

The specimen sequenced was PBMCs. This TCR was sampled from a male donor in good health and CMV-seropositive. This chain joins TRBV28 and TRBJ2-7; TRBD1 aligns across 9 bases. The CDR3 loop reads CASSAPGQGPYEQYF. CDR3 DNA: TGTGCCAGCAGTGCTCCGGGACAGGGACCCTACGAGCAGTACTTC.